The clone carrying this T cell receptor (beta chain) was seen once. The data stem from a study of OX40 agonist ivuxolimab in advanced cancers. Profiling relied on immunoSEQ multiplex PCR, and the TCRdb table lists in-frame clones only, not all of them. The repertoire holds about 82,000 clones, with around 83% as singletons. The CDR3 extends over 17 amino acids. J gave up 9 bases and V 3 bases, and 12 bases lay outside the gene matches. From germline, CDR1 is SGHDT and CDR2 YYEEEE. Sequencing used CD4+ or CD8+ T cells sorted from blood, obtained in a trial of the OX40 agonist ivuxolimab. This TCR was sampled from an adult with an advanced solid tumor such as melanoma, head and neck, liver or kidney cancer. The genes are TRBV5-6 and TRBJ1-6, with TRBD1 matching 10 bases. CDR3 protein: CASSSTPGQGNISPLHF. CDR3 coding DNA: TGTGCCAGCAGCTCGACCCCGGGACAGGGGAATATTTCACCCCTCCACTTT.